This T cell receptor (beta chain) was captured in a study of T cells in Graves' hyperthyroidism and ophthalmopathy. In its sample, this clonotype was seen many times. Researchers took RNA transcripts and amplified the TCR beta CDR3 regions from them. TCR CDR3 regions were first amplified by RT-PCR with HTBI primers. TCRdb fed the multiplex PCR reads into MiXCR, producing one record per CDR3 protein. In the table there are 370,000 or so distinct CDR3 sequences, around 25% of which are singletons. With 3 bases removed from V and 7 bases from J, the gap between germline ends came to 12 bases. The CDR3 has 13 amino acids.

Sequences were obtained from blood. This chain connects TRBV12-3 or TRBV12-4 to TRBJ1-1; D unresolved. This sequence was found in a man aged 50-59 years with Graves' hyperthyroidism. As DNA, the CDR3 is TGTGCCAGCAGTTTTATGGGCCCGGGTGAAGCTTTCTTT. It is translated as CASSFMGPGEAFF.